This entry concerns a single T cell receptor beta chain. As yet, its antigen is unknown. V was clipped by 0 bases and J by 3 bases; unmatched bases: 8. The CDR3 sequence is 16 residues long. Germline values: CDR1 SGHRS, CDR2 YFSETQ. This entry comes from a study of identical twins. A single record per CDR3 protein comes from TCRdb applying MiXCR to the 5' RACE reads. Of 1.5 million or so distinct CDR3 sequences in the sample, more than 30% were seen once. Regarding the study as a whole: Shared out-of-frame alpha sequences (those common to twins) showed excess low generation probability. Weaker excess twin sharing was seen among beta out-of-frame sequences. Analyses of zero insertions could be partly confounded by invariant MAIT and iNKT cells.

Sequenced sample: cord blood. The receptor was derived from a newborn girl in good health. The V and J genes are TRBV5-1 and TRBJ1-1; 7 nucleotides match TRBD1. CDR3 nucleotides: TGCGCCAGCAGCTTGGGCACGACAGGGCCGGACACTGAAGCTTTCTTT. Translated: CASSLGTTGPDTEAFF.